Reported below is one TCR beta chain. Here immunoSEQ multiplex PCR was the method, and the copy in TCRdb shows in-frame clones only, minus some. The table includes about 160,000 clones, 84% detected once. The record originates from a study of blood T cell repertoires in COVID-19. For the study at large: The cDNA or gDNA used as material had been derived from T cells, B-cell-depleted T cells, or PBMCs.

This receptor was identified in a man in his 70s with acute or convalescent COVID-19. The sequenced sample consisted of peripheral blood.

The CDR3 region has the DNA TGTGCCAGCAGCACCCCTTGGGTAGGGGTGAACACTGAAGCTTTCTTT. This codes for CASSTPWVGVNTEAFF. The rearrangement joins TRBV11-2 to TRBJ1-1, with D possibly TRBD1 on 5 matching bases. V was trimmed by 5 bases and J by 0 bases, leaving 16 bases between them. Germline V gene data show CDR1 as SGHAT and CDR2 as FQNNGV. This CDR3 contains 16 residues.